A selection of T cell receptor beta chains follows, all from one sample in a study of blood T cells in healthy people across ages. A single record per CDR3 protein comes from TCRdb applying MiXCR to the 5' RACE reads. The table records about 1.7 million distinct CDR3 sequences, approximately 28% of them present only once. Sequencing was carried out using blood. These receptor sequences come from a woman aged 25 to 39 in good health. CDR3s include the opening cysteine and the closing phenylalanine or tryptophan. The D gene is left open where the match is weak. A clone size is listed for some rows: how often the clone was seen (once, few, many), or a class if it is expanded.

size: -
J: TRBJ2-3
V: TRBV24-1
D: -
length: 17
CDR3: CATSEPEGEGSADTQYF
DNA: TGTGCCACCAGTGAGCCCGAGGGGGAGGGGAGTGCAGATACGCAGTATTTT

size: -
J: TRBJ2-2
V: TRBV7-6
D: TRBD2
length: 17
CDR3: CASSLYSGGGATGELFF
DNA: TGTGCCAGCAGCTTATATAGTGGCGGGGGGGCGACCGGGGAGCTGTTTTTT

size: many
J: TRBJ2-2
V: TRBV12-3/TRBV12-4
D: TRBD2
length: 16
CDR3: CASSGGTIRYTGELFF
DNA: TGTGCCAGCAGTGGGGGGACTATCCGGTATACCGGGGAGCTGTTTTTT

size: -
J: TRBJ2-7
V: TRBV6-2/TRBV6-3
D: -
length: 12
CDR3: CASEGSWNEQYF
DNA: TGTGCCAGCGAGGGGTCCTGGAACGAGCAGTACTTC

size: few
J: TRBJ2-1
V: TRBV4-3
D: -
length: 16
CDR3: CASSQDRYVPYNEQFF
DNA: TGCGCCAGCAGCCAAGATCGGTATGTCCCCTACAATGAGCAGTTCTTC

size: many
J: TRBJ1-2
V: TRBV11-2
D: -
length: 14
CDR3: CASSPTTVNYGYTF
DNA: TGTGCCAGCAGCCCGACGACGGTGAACTATGGCTACACCTTC

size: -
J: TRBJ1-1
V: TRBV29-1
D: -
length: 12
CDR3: CSVRSGATEAFF
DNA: TGCAGCGTCCGATCCGGGGCCACTGAAGCTTTCTTT

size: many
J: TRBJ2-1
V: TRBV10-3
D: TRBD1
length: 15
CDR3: CAISDPGGNYNEQFF
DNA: TGTGCCATCAGTGACCCAGGGGGAAACTACAATGAGCAGTTCTTC

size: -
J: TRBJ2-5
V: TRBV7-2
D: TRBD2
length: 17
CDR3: CASSSGGLAGSQETQYF
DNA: TGTGCCAGCAGCTCAGGGGGTCTAGCGGGGTCCCAAGAGACCCAGTACTTC

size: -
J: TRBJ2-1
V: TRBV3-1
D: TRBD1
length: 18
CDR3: CASSPRDRGPRVYNEQFF
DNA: TGTGCCAGCAGCCCCCGGGACAGGGGGCCTCGGGTCTACAATGAGCAGTTCTTC

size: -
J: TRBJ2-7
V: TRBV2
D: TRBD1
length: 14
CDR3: CASGDWAGGYEQYF
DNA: TGTGCCAGCGGTGATTGGGCAGGGGGCTACGAGCAGTACTTC

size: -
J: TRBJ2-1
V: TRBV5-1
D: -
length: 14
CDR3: CASCRGAEYNEQFF
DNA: TGCGCCAGCTGTCGGGGGGCCGAATACAATGAGCAGTTCTTC

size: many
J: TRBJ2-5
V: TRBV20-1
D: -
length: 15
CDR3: CSARRAVNYKETQYF
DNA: TGCAGTGCTAGGAGGGCAGTCAACTACAAAGAGACCCAGTACTTC

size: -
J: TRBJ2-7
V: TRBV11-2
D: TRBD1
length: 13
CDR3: CASSDRQGSEQYF
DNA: TGTGCCAGCAGCGATCGACAGGGAAGCGAGCAGTACTTC

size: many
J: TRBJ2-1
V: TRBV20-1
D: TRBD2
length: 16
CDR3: CSASHVTSATYNEQFF
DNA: TGCAGTGCTAGCCATGTGACTAGCGCGACGTACAATGAGCAGTTCTTC

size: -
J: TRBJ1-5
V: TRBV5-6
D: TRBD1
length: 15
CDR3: CASSLDRGQNQPQHF
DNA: TGTGCCAGCAGCTTGGACAGGGGGCAAAATCAGCCCCAGCATTTT

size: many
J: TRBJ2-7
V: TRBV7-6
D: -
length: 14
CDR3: CASSLRSSTDEQYF
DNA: TGTGCCAGCAGCTTAAGGTCCTCAACCGACGAGCAGTACTTC

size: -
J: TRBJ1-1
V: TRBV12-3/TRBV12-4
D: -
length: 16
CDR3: CASSLIFLAKNTEAFF
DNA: TGTGCCAGCAGTTTGATCTTCCTGGCCAAGAACACTGAAGCTTTCTTT

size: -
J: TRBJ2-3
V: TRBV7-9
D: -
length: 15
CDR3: CASSGRTDGTDTQYF
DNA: TGTGCCAGCAGCGGTCGGACAGATGGCACAGATACGCAGTATTTT

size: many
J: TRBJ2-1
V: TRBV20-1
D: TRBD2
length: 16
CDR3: CSARVFSGASYNEQFF
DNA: TGCAGTGCTAGAGTCTTTAGCGGGGCCTCCTACAATGAGCAGTTCTTC

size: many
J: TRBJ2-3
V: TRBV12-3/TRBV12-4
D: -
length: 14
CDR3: CASSPDTGEWTQYF
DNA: TGTGCCAGCAGTCCAGACACAGGCGAGTGGACGCAGTATTTT

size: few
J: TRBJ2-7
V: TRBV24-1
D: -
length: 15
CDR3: CATSDSGEESYEQYF
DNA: TGTGCCACCAGTGATTCGGGGGAGGAGAGCTACGAGCAGTACTTC

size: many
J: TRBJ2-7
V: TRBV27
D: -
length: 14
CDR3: CASNSHSRPYEQYF
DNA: TGTGCCAGCAATTCGCACAGCAGGCCCTACGAGCAGTACTTC

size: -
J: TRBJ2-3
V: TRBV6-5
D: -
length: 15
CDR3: CAGRPTGGTTDTQYF
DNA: TGTGCCGGCAGGCCTACCGGGGGAACGACAGATACGCAGTATTTT

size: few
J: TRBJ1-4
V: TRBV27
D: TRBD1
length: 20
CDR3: CASSSPGQGVLRAPNEKLFF
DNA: TGTGCCAGCAGTTCCCCGGGACAGGGGGTATTGCGAGCTCCTAATGAAAAACTGTTTTTT

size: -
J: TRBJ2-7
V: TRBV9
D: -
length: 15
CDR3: CASSVGTGYSYEQYF
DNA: TGTGCCAGCAGCGTAGGAACAGGGTACTCCTACGAGCAGTACTTC

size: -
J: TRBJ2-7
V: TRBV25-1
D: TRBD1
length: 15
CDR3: CASTDTGTGTNEQYF
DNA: TGTGCCAGCACCGACACCGGGACAGGGACCAACGAGCAGTACTTC

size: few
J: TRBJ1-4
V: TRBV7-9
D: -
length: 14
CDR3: CASTTPGNRKKLFF
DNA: TGTGCCAGCACCACCCCGGGGAACAGGAAAAAACTGTTTTTT

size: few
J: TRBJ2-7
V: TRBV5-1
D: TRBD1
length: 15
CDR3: CASSASEGTGYEQYF
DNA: TGCGCCAGCAGCGCCTCAGAGGGGACAGGTTACGAGCAGTACTTC

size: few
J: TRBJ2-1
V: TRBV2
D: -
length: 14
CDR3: CATDLGLTNNEQFF
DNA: TGTGCTACAGACCTCGGGCTAACGAACAATGAGCAGTTCTTC

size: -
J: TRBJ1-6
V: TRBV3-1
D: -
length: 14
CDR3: CASSQEGAERPLHF
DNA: TGTGCCAGCAGCCAAGAGGGAGCGGAGAGGCCCCTCCACTTT

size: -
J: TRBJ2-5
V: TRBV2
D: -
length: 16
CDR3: CASSPAGPLSQETQYF
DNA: TGTGCCAGCAGTCCTGCTGGGCCCCTTTCCCAAGAGACCCAGTACTTC

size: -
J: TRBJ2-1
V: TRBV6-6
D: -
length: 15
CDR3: CASSYSRDSYNEQFF
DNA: TGTGCCAGCAGTTACTCCCGGGACTCCTACAATGAGCAGTTCTTC

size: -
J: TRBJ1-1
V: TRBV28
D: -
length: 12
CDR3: CASSLYWGEAFF
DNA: TGTGCCAGCAGTTTATACTGGGGTGAAGCTTTCTTT

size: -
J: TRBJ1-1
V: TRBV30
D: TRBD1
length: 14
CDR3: CTWSRQGLNTEAFF
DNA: TGTACCTGGAGTCGACAGGGGTTGAACACTGAAGCTTTCTTT

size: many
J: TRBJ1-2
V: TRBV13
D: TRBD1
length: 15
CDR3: CASSPKPQGASGYTF
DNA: TGTGCCAGCAGCCCAAAACCACAGGGGGCGAGTGGCTACACCTTC

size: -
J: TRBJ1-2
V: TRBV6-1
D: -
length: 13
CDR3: CATRQTRRGGYTF
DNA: TGTGCCACCCGACAGACGCGGAGGGGTGGCTACACCTTC

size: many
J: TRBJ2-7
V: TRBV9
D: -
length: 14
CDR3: CASSVDPNRYEQYF
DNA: TGTGCCAGCAGCGTGGACCCCAATCGGTACGAGCAGTACTTC

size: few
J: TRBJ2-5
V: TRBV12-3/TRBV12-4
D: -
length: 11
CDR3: CASSSSPTQYF
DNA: TGTGCCAGCAGTTCGAGTCCAACCCAGTACTTC

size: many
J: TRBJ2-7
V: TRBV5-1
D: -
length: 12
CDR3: CASSIQGDEQYF
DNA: TGCGCCAGCAGTATACAGGGAGACGAGCAGTACTTC

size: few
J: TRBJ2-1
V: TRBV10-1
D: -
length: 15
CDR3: CASSDAGSSYNEQFF
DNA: TGCGCCAGCAGTGATGCGGGGAGCTCCTACAATGAGCAGTTCTTC